What follows are 26 T cell receptor beta chains derived from one specimen sequenced in a study of T cell responses to AZD1222 COVID-19 vaccine. TCRdb keeps only in-frame clones here, not all; method: immunoSEQ multiplex PCR. The data hold approximately 100,000 clones, with 80% to 90% observed a single time. The specimen was peripheral blood, collected on day 0 of AZD1222 vaccination. These receptors were collected from an adult in good health.

This clone was found once. A single base separates this from a much larger clone, so it may be a read error. The chain links TRBV7-2 to TRBJ2-7; D call uncertain. The CDR3 length is 11 residues. Germline assignment: CDR1 SGHTA and CDR2 FQGNSA. V gave up 3 bases and J gave up 2 bases, with 2 bases separating them. The CDR3 DNA reads as TGTGCCAGCAGCTTCGCCTACGAGCAGTACTTC. The encoded protein is CASSFAYEQYF.

The V call is TRBV18, the J call TRBJ2-1, with 10 nucleotides matching TRBD2. This CDR3 comprises 16 residues. The V gene's germline CDR1 is KGHSH and CDR2 LQKENI. V dropped 0 bases and J dropped 5; count of bases not matched to a gene: 4. The CDR3 DNA is TGTGCCAGCTCACCACCCGGGACTAGCGCCCACAATGAGCAGTTCTTC. Its translation: CASSPPGTSAHNEQFF.

V gene TRBV18 combines with J gene TRBJ1-1, with D unresolved. The length of the CDR3 is 14 residues. Trimming pared 3 bases from V and 3 bases from J, leaving 11 bases between. The germline CDR1 and CDR2 sequences are KGHSH and LQKENI. CDR3 in DNA: TGTGCCAGCTCACCGAGGGTTTTGGACACTGAAGCTTTCTTT. Amino acid sequence: CASSPRVLDTEAFF. Full variable domain (missing parts from reference TRBV18 and TRBJ1-1): NAGVMQNPRHLVRRRGQEARLRCSPMKGHSHVYWYRQLPEEGLKFMVYLQKENIIDESGMPKERFSAEFPKEGPSILRIQQVVRGDSAAYFCASSPRVLDTEAFFGQGTRLTVV.

This sequence joins TRBV10-2 and TRBJ1-1, with a possible D match to TRBD1 (5 bases). Germline assignment: CDR1 WSHSY and CDR2 SAAADI. V lost 4 bases and J lost 1, with 16 bases in between. The CDR3 is 16 residues long. The CDR3 DNA sequence: TGCGCCAGCAGTGGGTCTCCGGGGGAGGGGAACACTGAAGCTTTCTTT. It specifies CASSGSPGEGNTEAFF.

The chain joins TRBV7-2 to TRBJ2-3; no definite D call. Trimming stripped 6 bases from V and 0 bases from J, with 7 bases between. Germline lookup yields CDR1 SGHTA and CDR2 FQGNSA. The length of the CDR3 is 13 residues. The CDR3 spells CASRGPSTDTQYF. Written as DNA, the CDR3 is TGTGCCAGCAGGGGCCCCAGCACAGATACGCAGTATTTT. Complete variable domain (other parts from reference TRBV7-2 and TRBJ2-3): GAGVSQSPSNKVTEKGKDVELRCDPISGHTALYWYRQSLGQGLEFLIYFQGNSAPDKSGLPSDRFSAERTGGSVSTLTIQRTQQEDSAVYLCASRGPSTDTQYFGPGTRLTVL.

The chain has TRBV3-1 (or the pseudogene TRBV3-2) and TRBJ2-2; 9 bases line up with TRBD1. The CDR3 has 15 amino acids. V dropped 2 bases and J dropped 3; count of bases not matched to a gene: 1. CDR1 is LGHDT, CDR2 YNNKEL, per germline (reference sequence). The CDR3 protein is CASSQWDRDTGELFF. Here the CDR3 DNA reads TGTGCCAGCAGCCAATGGGACAGGGACACCGGGGAGCTGTTTTTT.

V gene TRBV7-3 combines with J gene TRBJ1-1, with D possibly matching TRBD1 (5 bases). V lost 2 bases, J lost 4 bases, and 11 bases lay in between. The CDR3 has 14 residues. Germline loops: CDR1 SGHTA, CDR2 FQGTGA. CDR3 residues: CASSLQGPSTEAFF. The CDR3 DNA follows: TGTGCCAGCAGCTTACAGGGTCCTAGCACTGAAGCTTTCTTT.

The chain employs TRBV5-1 and TRBJ1-1, with D maybe TRBD1 (6 bases). The V gene lost 3 bases and the J gene lost 1 base, with 13 bases spanning the gap. CDR3 length: 15 residues. Germline assignment: CDR1 SGHRS and CDR2 YFSETQ. The CDR3 coding sequence is TGCGCCAGCAGCTCTGGGGGCGAGCGGAACACTGAAGCTTTCTTT. It yields the protein CASSSGGERNTEAFF.

V is TRBV3-1 (or the pseudogene TRBV3-2) and J is TRBJ2-3, with 14 nucleotides matching TRBD2. Germline lookup yields CDR1 LGHDT and CDR2 YNNKEL (reference sequence). Trimming took 4 bases from V and 5 from J; bases not matched to a gene: 5. The CDR3 is 16 amino acids. CDR3 protein: CASSPTGTSGRDTQYF. As DNA, the CDR3 is TGTGCCAGCAGCCCCACAGGGACTAGCGGGAGAGATACGCAGTATTTT.

This clone was seen a handful of times. Other nucleotide sequences from this sample produce the same CDR3. This sequence joins TRBV12-5 and TRBJ2-7, with D possibly TRBD1 on 5 matching bases. The CDR3 extends over 12 amino acids. Per germline, CDR1 LGHNT and CDR2 FRNRAP. The ends were cut back, 3 bases at V and 6 bases at J, with 9 bases in the middle. This chain's CDR3 is CASGLERGEQYF. The CDR3 region has the DNA TGTGCTAGTGGTTTAGAAAGGGGCGAGCAGTACTTC.

On this clone: The junction shows a germline mismatch at one end, possibly a read error. This rearrangement joins TRBV11-3 to TRBJ2-1; D may be TRBD2 (7 bases). CDR3 length: 15 residues. Germline CDR1 and CDR2: SGHNT and YENEEA. This chain's CDR3 is CASSLGGRDYYEQFF. The CDR3 DNA reads as TGTGCCAGCAGCTTGGGGGGCCGGGACTACTATGAGCAGTTCTTC.

This clone appeared once. The chain combines TRBV5-1 with TRBJ2-7; D is unresolved. The CDR3 has 16 amino acids. Trimming removed 0 bases from V and 0 bases from J, with 13 bases in between. The V gene's germline CDR1 is SGHRS and CDR2 YFSETQ. In nucleotides, the CDR3 is TGCGCCAGCAGCTTGGCCGGAGCACCCTACTCCTACGAGCAGTACTTC. Protein sequence: CASSLAGAPYSYEQYF.

The chain is built from TRBV18 and TRBJ1-1, with TRBD1 identical over 9 bases. Losses at the gene ends were 5 bases for V and 0 bases for J; bases not matched to a gene: 7. Germline loops: CDR1 KGHSH, CDR2 LQKENI. The CDR3 runs 16 residues. The CDR3 region has the DNA TGTGCCAGCTCATCGGGACAGGGTACCTTGAACACTGAAGCTTTCTTT. The encoded protein is CASSSGQGTLNTEAFF. Full variable domain (missing parts from reference TRBV18 and TRBJ1-1): NAGVMQNPRHLVRRRGQEARLRCSPMKGHSHVYWYRQLPEEGLKFMVYLQKENIIDESGMPKERFSAEFPKEGPSILRIQQVVRGDSAAYFCASSSGQGTLNTEAFFGQGTRLTVV.

The CDR3 reads CASSIRLQSGNTIYF. CDR3 in DNA: TGTGCCAGTAGTATCCGACTGCAATCTGGAAACACCATATATTTT. The chain employs TRBV19 and TRBJ1-3; D uncertain. The CDR3 sequence is 15 residues long. The germline gives CDR1 LNHDA, CDR2 SQIVND (reference sequence). V gave up 3 bases and J gave up 1 base, with 10 bases separating them.

The chain is built from TRBV3-1 (or the pseudogene TRBV3-2) and TRBJ2-1; D is perhaps TRBD1 (6 bases). Trimming shortened V by 0 bases and J by 5 bases, and 17 bases separated the two germline ends. The CDR3 consists of 17 residues. Germline assignment: CDR1 LGHDT and CDR2 YNNKEL (reference sequence). CDR3 residues: CASSQDYGGFIHNEQFF. The CDR3 DNA is TGTGCCAGCAGCCAAGATTATGGGGGCTTTATTCACAATGAGCAGTTCTTC.

The rearrangement uses TRBV6-5 and TRBJ2-4; 7 nucleotides line up with TRBD1. Germline CDR1 and CDR2: MNHEY and SVGAGI. J lost 15 bases, V lost 6 bases, and 8 bases had no gene match. The CDR3 sequence is 11 residues long. CDR3 bases: TGTGCCAGCAGCCCGGACAGGTTTCTGTACTTC. Translation gives CASSPDRFLYF.

This clone turned up a few times. The CDR3 DNA follows: TGTGCCAGCAGTTACGGTGCTAACTATGGCTACACCTTC. The encoded protein is CASSYGANYGYTF. The rearrangement links TRBV6-5 to TRBJ1-2; D gene unclear. The CDR3 is 13 residues long. Germline assignment: CDR1 MNHEY and CDR2 SVGAGI. V was pared by 2 bases and J by 0 bases, with 4 bases between.

This chain joins TRBV5-4 and TRBJ2-1, with unresolved D. The CDR3 extends over 13 amino acids. From germline, CDR1 is SGHNT and CDR2 YYREEE (reference sequence). With 0 bases removed from V and 6 bases from J, the gap between germline ends came to 7 bases. In DNA form, the CDR3 reads TGTGCCAGCAGCTTGGTGGCAGCCAATGAGCAGTTCTTC. Translated: CASSLVAANEQFF.

V usage is TRBV6-2 or TRBV6-3 and J usage is TRBJ2-7; the match to TRBD2 covers 11 bases. CDR1 is MNHEY and CDR2 is SVGEGT in the germline V gene. The CDR3 covers 15 residues. V trimming: 0 bases; J trimming: 3 bases; junction bases outside the gene matches: 1. CDR3 sequence: CASSYSLAGVYEQYF. CDR3 DNA: TGTGCCAGCAGTTACTCACTAGCGGGAGTCTACGAGCAGTACTTC.

This sequence joins TRBV6-5 and TRBJ2-2; the D is unclear. Trimming cost V 6 bases and J 0 bases, with 8 bases left between them. Per germline, CDR1 MNHEY and CDR2 SVGAGI. This CDR3 contains 14 residues. CDR3 sequence reads: CASRYQTNTGELFF. Written as DNA, the CDR3 is TGTGCCAGCAGGTACCAGACGAACACCGGGGAGCTGTTTTTT.

The chain joins TRBV6-2 or TRBV6-3 to TRBJ1-6; 8 positions match TRBD1. The CDR3 covers 16 residues. V shed 2 bases and J 8 bases; nucleotides not matched to a gene: 8. Germline CDR1 reads MNHEY; CDR2 reads SVGEGT. The CDR3 protein is CASSYRGQGSDSPLHF. The CDR3 DNA follows: TGTGCCAGCAGTTACCGTGGACAGGGATCGGATTCACCCCTCCACTTT.

The chain uses TRBV6-5 and TRBJ2-1; no reliable D call. Trimming stripped 6 bases from V and 1 base from J, with 1 base between. CDR1 is MNHEY, CDR2 SVGAGI, per germline. The CDR3 sequence is 11 residues long. CDR3 loop: CASRSYNEQFF. DNA for the CDR3: TGTGCCAGCAGGTCCTACAATGAGCAGTTCTTC.

J is TRBJ2-5 and V is TRBV5-1, with 10 bases identical to TRBD2. V lost 4 bases and J lost 5; bases outside the gene matches: 5. The germline gives CDR1 SGHRS, CDR2 YFSETQ. CDR3 length: 14 residues. CDR3 loop: CASSGGTSVETQYF. The CDR3 DNA is TGCGCCAGCAGCGGGGGGACTAGCGTTGAGACCCAGTACTTC.

The J gene is TRBJ2-7, the V gene TRBV7-8, with D possibly being TRBD2 (6 bases). V was shortened by 5 bases and J by 2 bases, with 10 bases between the two germline ends. The CDR3 contains 13 residues. Germline assignment: CDR1 SGHVS and CDR2 FQNEAQ. This CDR3 is CASSRERAYEQYF. CDR3 nucleotides: TGTGCCAGCAGCCGTGAGCGGGCCTACGAGCAGTACTTC.

In this sample, this clone turned up once. The chain employs TRBV9 and TRBJ2-7; 9 bases match TRBD2. The CDR3 covers 15 residues. The V gene end was trimmed by 0 bases and the J gene end by 6 bases; junction bases not matched to a gene: 7. The germline V gene has CDR1 SGDLS and CDR2 YYNGEE. CDR3 bases: TGTGCCAGCAGCGTAGAGGCGGGGGGGCCCGTCGAGCAGTACTTC. This sequence encodes CASSVEAGGPVEQYF.

This chain joins TRBV7-9 and TRBJ1-4; D call uncertain. Trimming stripped 1 base from V and 12 bases from J, with 12 bases between. There are 13 residues in the CDR3. From germline, CDR1 is SEHNR and CDR2 FQNEAQ (reference sequence). DNA for the CDR3: TGTGCCAGCAGCTTAGGGGCCCCTTCGGAACTGTTTTTT. Translated: CASSLGAPSELFF.